Each of the 16 T cell receptor beta chains below was sequenced from the same sample in a study of blood T cells in healthy people across ages. Primers used in a second PCR of roughly 6 to 11 cycles were a sample-barcoded 5' primer and a J-beta primer mix. One entry per CDR3 protein results from TCRdb running MiXCR on the 5' RACE reads. The sample contains some 750,000 distinct CDR3 sequences, over 20% of which appear only once. The sequencing sample was made of blood. The source is a man between 65 and 85 years old in good health.

This clonotype was counted once. The germline gene is not matched at one end of the junction; a read error may be the cause. The V and J genes are TRBV7-9 and TRBJ2-6; no clear D. The CDR3 runs to 18 residues. Germline V gene lookup returns CDR1 SEHNR and CDR2 FQNEAQ (reference sequence). For the CDR3, the DNA is TGTTCCAGCAGCTTAGGTTCATCCGAGGTGACTGGGGCCAACGTCCTGACTTTC. Amino acids: CSSSLGSSEVTGANVLTF.

The sample holds a few counts of this clonotype. This sequence joins TRBV7-8 and TRBJ1-4; D is ambiguous. The V end lost 5 bases, the J end lost 3 bases, and 19 bases lay between the germline ends. This CDR3 has 17 residues. Germline assignment: CDR1 SGHVS and CDR2 FQNEAQ. Written as DNA, the CDR3 is TGTGCCAGCAGCCCCCGTTTGCACATGGCCGCTAATGAAAAACTGTTTTTT. Translating it yields CASSPRLHMAANEKLFF. Full variable domain (rest looked up from reference TRBV7-8 and TRBJ1-4): GAGVSQSPRYKVAKRGQDVALRCDPISGHVSLFWYQQALGQGPEFLTYFQNEAQLDKSGLPSDRFFAERPEGSVSTLKIQRTQQEDSAVYLCASSPRLHMAANEKLFFGSGTQLSVL.

This clonotype was detected a few times. The V call is TRBV5-1, the J call TRBJ2-5; D is unresolved. The CDR3 is made up of 13 amino acids. V was cut by 7 bases and J by 2 bases, with 12 bases left in between. Germline lookup yields CDR1 SGHRS and CDR2 YFSETQ. The CDR3 region has the DNA TGCGCCAGCGCCGCCCAACAGCAAGAGACCCAGTACTTC. Translating it yields CASAAQQQETQYF.

V usage is TRBV18 and J usage is TRBJ1-4; maybe TRBD1 (5 bases). The ends were cut back, 2 bases at V and 0 bases at J, with 13 bases in the middle. The germline V gene has CDR1 KGHSH and CDR2 LQKENI. There are 17 residues in the CDR3. As DNA, the CDR3 is TGTGCCAGCTCACCAAATGGGGCCCTAGCAACTAATGAAAAACTGTTTTTT. It translates to CASSPNGALATNEKLFF. The full variable domain, its missing parts supplied by reference TRBV18 and TRBJ1-4, is NAGVMQNPRHLVRRRGQEARLRCSPMKGHSHVYWYRQLPEEGLKFMVYLQKENIIDESGMPKERFSAEFPKEGPSILRIQQVVRGDSAAYFCASSPNGALATNEKLFFGSGTQLSVL.

This clonotype appeared a few times. This sequence joins TRBV5-6 and TRBJ2-5; 9 nucleotides align to TRBD2. Germline V CDR1 and CDR2: SGHDT, YYEEEE. The CDR3 covers 18 residues. Trimming at V came to 3 bases and at J to 2 bases, leaving 14 bases not matched to a gene. This CDR3 is CASSSIGLAGILQETQYF. Written as DNA, the CDR3 is TGTGCCAGCAGCTCCATTGGGCTAGCGGGGATACTACAAGAGACCCAGTACTTC.

This clonotype has more than one count but fewer than ten. The chain joins TRBV10-3 to TRBJ1-1; D gene ambiguous. CDR1 is ENHRY and CDR2 is SYGVKD in the germline V gene. V lost 2 bases, J lost 7 bases, and 17 bases lay in between. The CDR3 is 15 amino acids. Here the CDR3 reads CAISEAAGVVGEAFF. In nucleotides, the CDR3 is TGTGCCATCAGTGAGGCTGCCGGGGTGGTTGGTGAAGCTTTCTTT.

The chain employs TRBV30 and TRBJ1-3; D gene unclear. This CDR3 contains 14 residues. CDR1 is GTSNPN and CDR2 is SVGIG in the germline V gene (reference sequence). Trimming took 0 bases from V and 7 from J, leaving 13 bases between them. CDR3 in DNA: TGTGCCTGGAGTGTTGCCGAGGGATGGAACACCATATATTTT. Amino acids: CAWSVAEGWNTIYF.

Turning to this clonotype: The conserved final phenylalanine or tryptophan is absent from the CDR3, which likely points to a read error. The chain is built from TRBV18 and TRBJ2-5, with 10 bases fitting TRBD1. Per the germline V gene, CDR1 is KGHSH and CDR2 is LQKENI. V shed 5 bases and J 11 bases; nucleotides not matched to a gene: 11. This CDR3 has 14 residues. As DNA, the CDR3 is TGTGCCAGCTCATGGGACAGGGGAGGCCTAGAGCAGTACGTC. This codes for CASSWDRGGLEQYV.

This clonotype was recorded a few times. The chain combines TRBV15 with TRBJ1-1, with D hard to call. Germline V gene sequence: CDR1 LNHNV, CDR2 YYDKDF (reference sequence). The CDR3 is 16 residues long. The V end was cut by 1 base, the J end by 0 bases, with 12 bases between. This CDR3 is CATSRGGGRLNTEAFF. The CDR3 DNA reads as TGTGCCACCAGCAGAGGAGGAGGCAGGTTGAACACTGAAGCTTTCTTT.

This chain connects TRBV28 to TRBJ2-4; TRBD1 is a possible D gene (6 bases). The V gene's germline CDR1 is MDHEN and CDR2 SYDVKM. This CDR3 contains 14 residues. The V and J ends lost 5 bases and 3 bases respectively, with 11 bases between them. CDR3 sequence (DNA): TGTGCCAGCAGTACCCCCAGGGGCAAAAACATTCAGTACTTC. Its translation: CASSTPRGKNIQYF.

The CDR3 protein is CASSVGSTAPSYEQYF. The CDR3 DNA sequence: TGTGCCAGCAGTGTAGGCTCGACAGCCCCATCCTACGAGCAGTACTTC. The V gene is TRBV12-3 or TRBV12-4, the J gene TRBJ2-7; D perhaps matches TRBD1 (5 bases). This CDR3 is built from 16 residues. V shed 5 bases and J shed 1 base, with 18 bases lying between them.

This clonotype has at least ten counts. The genes are TRBV3-1 and TRBJ2-1, with D hard to call. The last part of the DNA fits TRBJ2-7 better; the J call may be wrong. The CDR3 covers 13 residues. CDR1 is LGHDT, CDR2 YNNKEL, per germline (reference sequence). CDR3 in DNA: TGTGCCAGCAGCCAAGATAATTGGTCCGAGCAGTACGTC. This sequence encodes CASSQDNWSEQYV.

This clonotype was observed a handful of times. The chain employs TRBV12-3 or TRBV12-4 and TRBJ1-3; D call uncertain. This CDR3 has 15 residues. Trimming took off 4 bases at V and 2 bases at J, with 12 bases between the two ends. The CDR3 sequence is CASSSWTNAGNTIYF. The DNA for the CDR3 is TGTGCCAGCAGTTCCTGGACTAATGCTGGAAACACCATATATTTT.

The chain uses TRBV12-3 or TRBV12-4 and TRBJ2-1; D is uncertain. The CDR3 consists of 13 residues. V was shortened by 5 bases and J by 9 bases, with 14 bases between the two germline ends. DNA of the CDR3: TGTGCCAGCAGTCCCGGACCGTTGGGTGAGCAGTTCTTC. Its translation: CASSPGPLGEQFF.

This clonotype was counted at least ten times. V usage is TRBV27 and J usage is TRBJ2-5; 7 bases align to TRBD1. CDR1 and CDR2 from the germline V gene are MNHEY and SMNVEV (reference sequence). This CDR3 comprises 14 residues. Unmatched junction bases numbered 12, after V lost 5 bases and J lost 9 bases. The CDR3 nucleotides are TGTGCCAGCAGTCCTCAGACAGGGATGCAGGCCCAGTACTTC. Translating it yields CASSPQTGMQAQYF.

This clonotype came up a few times. The chain carries TRBV7-8 and TRBJ1-3; TRBD1 matches at 11 bases. The CDR3 runs 16 residues. The V segment lost 4 bases and the J segment 4 bases; nucleotides outside the gene matches: 6. Germline loops: CDR1 SGHVS, CDR2 FQNEAQ. The CDR3 spells CASSSVGQGVGNTIYF. The DNA for the CDR3 is TGTGCCAGCAGCTCTGTGGGACAGGGGGTCGGAAACACCATATATTTT. The whole variable domain, remainder taken from reference TRBV7-8 and TRBJ1-3, is GAGVSQSPRYKVAKRGQDVALRCDPISGHVSLFWYQQALGQGPEFLTYFQNEAQLDKSGLPSDRFFAERPEGSVSTLKIQRTQQEDSAVYLCASSSVGQGVGNTIYFGEGSWLTVV.